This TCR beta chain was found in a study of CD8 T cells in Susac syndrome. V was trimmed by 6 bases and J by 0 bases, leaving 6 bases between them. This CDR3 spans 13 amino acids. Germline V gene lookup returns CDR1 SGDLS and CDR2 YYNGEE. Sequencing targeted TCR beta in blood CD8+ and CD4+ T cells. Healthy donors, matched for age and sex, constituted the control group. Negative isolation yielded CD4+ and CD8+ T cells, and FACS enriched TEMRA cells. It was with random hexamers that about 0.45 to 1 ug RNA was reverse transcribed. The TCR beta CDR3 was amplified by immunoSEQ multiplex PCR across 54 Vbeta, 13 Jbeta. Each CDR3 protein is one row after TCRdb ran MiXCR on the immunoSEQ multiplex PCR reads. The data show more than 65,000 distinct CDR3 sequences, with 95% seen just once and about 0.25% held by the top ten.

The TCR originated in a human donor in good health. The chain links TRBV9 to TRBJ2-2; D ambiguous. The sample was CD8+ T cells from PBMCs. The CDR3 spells CASMGTNTGELFF. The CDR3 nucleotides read TGTGCCAGCATGGGTACGAACACCGGGGAGCTGTTTTTT.